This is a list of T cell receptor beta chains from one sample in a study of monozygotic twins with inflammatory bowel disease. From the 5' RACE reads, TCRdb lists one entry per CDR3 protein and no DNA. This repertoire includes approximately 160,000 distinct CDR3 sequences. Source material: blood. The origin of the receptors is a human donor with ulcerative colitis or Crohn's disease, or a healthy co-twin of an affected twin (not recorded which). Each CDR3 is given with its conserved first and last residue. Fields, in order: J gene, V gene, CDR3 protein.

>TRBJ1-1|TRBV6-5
CASEMQGATEAFF
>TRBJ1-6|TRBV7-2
CASSLRVAGRTNSPLHF
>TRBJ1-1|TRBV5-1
CASSRDENTEAFF
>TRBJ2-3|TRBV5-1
CASSLRTSGGATADTQYF
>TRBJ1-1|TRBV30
CAWMERVNTEAFF
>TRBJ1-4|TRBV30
CAWSIREKLFF
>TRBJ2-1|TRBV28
CASSLEGVREQFF
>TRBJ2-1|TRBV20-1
CSPDRVFGNEQFF
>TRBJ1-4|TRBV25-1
CASSSPAQGDEKLFF
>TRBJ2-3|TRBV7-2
CASSLRRGTDTQYF
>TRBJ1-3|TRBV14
CASSQDLGGFTGNTIYF
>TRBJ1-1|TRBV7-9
CASSPDQDLGAFF
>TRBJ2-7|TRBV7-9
CASSRLAGPYEQYF
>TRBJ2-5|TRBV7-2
CASSLGGWSETQYF
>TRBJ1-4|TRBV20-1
CSARDRGTEKLFF
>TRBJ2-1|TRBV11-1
CASSLAGGALNEQFF
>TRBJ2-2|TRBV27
CASSPRMVEGTGELFF
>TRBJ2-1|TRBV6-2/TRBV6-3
CASSPGLAGDVNEQFF
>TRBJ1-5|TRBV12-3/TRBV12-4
CASSKEEGGKRMQPQHF
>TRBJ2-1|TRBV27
CASSSWREGGNKQFF
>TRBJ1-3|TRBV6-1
CASRPGQGSSGNTIYF
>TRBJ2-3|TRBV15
CATSRSGPLSTDTQYF
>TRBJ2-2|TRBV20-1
CSARVGTIPGELFF
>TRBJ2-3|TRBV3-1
CASSPLRRTDTQYF
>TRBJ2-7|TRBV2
CAIKDPVWPTTMEQYF
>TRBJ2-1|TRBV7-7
CASSIGLAEGNEQFF
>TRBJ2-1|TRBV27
CASSPKAGDEQFF
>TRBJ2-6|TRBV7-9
CASSGGDRYSSGANVLTF
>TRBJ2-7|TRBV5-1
CASRGGFSSYEQYF
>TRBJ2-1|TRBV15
CATSRSRSRPYNEQFF
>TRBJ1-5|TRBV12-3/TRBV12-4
CASKASNQPQHF
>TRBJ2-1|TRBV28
CASSLLSSGTYNEQFF
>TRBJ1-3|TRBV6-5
CASIGLGNTIYF
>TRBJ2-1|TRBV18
CASSPPGGSLNEQFF
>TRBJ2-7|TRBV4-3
CASSQDLEGVGEQYF
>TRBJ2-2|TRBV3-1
CASSPGLADTGELFF
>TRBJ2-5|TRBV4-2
CASSKAGGGQETQYF
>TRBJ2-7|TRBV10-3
CAISAAGGNEQYF
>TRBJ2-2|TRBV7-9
CASKDTNTGELFF
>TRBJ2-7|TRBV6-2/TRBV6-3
CASSYDPGQTKLSSYEQYF
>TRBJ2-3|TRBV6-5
CASSYSNAGTDTQYF
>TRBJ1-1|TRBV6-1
CASSESPGMNTEAFF
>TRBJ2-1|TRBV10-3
CAIRLGQGGEQFF
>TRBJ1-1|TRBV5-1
CASSEGRMNTEAFF
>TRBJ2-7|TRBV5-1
CASRETGDSYEQYF
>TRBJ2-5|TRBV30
CAWRDTQETQYF
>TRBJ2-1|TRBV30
CACNPGQSYNEQFF
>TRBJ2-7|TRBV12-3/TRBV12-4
CASSFGHEQYF
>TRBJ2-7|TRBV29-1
CSVELGQGSYEQYF
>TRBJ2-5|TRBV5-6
CASTLTSGIETQYF
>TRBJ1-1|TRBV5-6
CASTSLPQGTKTEAFF